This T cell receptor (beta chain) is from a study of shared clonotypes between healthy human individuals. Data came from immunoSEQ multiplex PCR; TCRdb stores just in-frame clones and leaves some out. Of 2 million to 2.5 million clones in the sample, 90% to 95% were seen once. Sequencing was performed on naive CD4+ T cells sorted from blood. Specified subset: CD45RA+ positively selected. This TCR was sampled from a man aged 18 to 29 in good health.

The CDR3 bases are TGTGCCAGCAGACTCCTGGGGTCTAATGAAAAACTGTTTTTT. Translation: CASRLLGSNEKLFF. The gene calls are TRBV6-1 and TRBJ1-4; no clear D. V gave up 6 bases and J gave up 3 bases, with 11 bases separating them. There are 14 residues in the CDR3. The germline gives CDR1 MNHNS, CDR2 SASEGT.